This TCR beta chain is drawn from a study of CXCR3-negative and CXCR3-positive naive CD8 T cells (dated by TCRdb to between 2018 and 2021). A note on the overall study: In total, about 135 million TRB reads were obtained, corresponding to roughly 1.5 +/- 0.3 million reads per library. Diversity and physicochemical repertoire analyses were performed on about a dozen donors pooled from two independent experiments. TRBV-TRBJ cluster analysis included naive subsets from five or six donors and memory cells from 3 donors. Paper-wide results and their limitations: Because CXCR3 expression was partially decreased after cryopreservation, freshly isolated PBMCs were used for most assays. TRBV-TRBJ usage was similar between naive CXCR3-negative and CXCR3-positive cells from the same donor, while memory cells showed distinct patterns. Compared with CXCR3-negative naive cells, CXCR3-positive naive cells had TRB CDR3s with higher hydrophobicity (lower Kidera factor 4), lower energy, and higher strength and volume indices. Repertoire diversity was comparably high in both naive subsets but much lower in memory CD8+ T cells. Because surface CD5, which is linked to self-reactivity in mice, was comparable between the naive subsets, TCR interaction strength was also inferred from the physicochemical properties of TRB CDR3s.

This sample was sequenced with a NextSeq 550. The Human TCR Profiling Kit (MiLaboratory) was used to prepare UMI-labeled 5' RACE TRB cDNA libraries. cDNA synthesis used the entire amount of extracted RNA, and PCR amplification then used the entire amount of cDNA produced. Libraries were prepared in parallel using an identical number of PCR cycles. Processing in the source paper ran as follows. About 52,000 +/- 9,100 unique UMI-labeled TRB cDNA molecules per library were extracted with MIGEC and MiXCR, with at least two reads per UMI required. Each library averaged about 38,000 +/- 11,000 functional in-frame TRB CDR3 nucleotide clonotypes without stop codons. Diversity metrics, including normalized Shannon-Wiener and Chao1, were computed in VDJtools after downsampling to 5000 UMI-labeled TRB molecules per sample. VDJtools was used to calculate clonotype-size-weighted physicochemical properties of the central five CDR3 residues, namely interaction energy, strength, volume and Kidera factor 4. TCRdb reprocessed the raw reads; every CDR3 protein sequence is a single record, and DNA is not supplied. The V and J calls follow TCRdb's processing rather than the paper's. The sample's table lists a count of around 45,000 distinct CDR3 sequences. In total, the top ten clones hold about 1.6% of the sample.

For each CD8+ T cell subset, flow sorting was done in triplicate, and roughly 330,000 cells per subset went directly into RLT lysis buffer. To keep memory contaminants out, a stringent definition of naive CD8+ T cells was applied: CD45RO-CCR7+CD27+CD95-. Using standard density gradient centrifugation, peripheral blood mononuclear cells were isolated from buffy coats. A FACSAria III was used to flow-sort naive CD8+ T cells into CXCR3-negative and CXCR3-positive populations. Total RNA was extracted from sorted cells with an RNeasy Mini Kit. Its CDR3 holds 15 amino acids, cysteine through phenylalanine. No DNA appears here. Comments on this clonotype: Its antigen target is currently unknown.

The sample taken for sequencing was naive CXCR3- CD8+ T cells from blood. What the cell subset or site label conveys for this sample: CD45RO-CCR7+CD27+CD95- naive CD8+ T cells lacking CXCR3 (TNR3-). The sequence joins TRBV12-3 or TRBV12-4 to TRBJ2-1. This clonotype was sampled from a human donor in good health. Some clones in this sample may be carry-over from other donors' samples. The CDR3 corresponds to CASSLGTSSYNEQFF.